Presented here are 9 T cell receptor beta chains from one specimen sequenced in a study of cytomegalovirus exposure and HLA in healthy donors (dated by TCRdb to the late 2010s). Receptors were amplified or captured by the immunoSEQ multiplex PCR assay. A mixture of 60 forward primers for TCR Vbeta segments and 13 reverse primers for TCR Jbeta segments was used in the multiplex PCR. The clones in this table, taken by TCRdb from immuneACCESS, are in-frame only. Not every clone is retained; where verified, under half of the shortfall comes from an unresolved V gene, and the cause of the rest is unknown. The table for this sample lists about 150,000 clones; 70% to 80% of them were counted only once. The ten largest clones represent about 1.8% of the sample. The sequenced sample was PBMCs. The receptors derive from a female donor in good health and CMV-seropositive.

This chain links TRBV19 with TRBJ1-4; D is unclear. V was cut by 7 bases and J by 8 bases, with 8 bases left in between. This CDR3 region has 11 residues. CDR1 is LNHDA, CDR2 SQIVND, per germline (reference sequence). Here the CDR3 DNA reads TGTGCCAGTATAGGAGGCGAAAAACTGTTTTTT. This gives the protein CASIGGEKLFF.

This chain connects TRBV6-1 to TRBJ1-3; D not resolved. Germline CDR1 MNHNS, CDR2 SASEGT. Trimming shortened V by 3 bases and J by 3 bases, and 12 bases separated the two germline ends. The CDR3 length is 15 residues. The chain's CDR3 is CASSDVPGFGNTIYF. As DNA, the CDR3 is TGTGCCAGCAGTGATGTTCCGGGGTTTGGAAACACCATATATTTT.

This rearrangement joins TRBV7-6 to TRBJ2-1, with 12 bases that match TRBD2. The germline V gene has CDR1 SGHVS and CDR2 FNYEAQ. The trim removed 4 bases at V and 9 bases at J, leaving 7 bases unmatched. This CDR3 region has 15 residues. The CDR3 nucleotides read TGTGCCAGCAGCTCAGGGGGACTAGCGGGCATTGAGCAGTTCTTC. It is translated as CASSSGGLAGIEQFF.

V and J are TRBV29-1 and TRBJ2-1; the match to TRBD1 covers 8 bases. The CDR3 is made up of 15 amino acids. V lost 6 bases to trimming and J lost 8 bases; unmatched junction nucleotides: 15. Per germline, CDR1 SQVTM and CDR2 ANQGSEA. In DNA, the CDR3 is TGCAGCGTGAACCCCGATCAGGGGGCATTTTATGAGCAGTTCTTC. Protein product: CSVNPDQGAFYEQFF.

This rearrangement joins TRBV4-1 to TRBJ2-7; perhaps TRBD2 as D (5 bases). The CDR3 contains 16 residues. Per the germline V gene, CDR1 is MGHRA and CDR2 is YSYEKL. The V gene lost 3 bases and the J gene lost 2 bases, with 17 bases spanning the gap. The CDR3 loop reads CASSHPTRESTYEQYF. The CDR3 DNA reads TGCGCCAGCAGCCATCCCACCCGGGAATCCACCTACGAGCAGTACTTC.

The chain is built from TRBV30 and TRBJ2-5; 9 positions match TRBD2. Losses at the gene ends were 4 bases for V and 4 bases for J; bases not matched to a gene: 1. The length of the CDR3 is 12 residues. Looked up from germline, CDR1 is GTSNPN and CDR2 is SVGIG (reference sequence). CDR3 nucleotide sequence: TGTGCCTGGACGCGGGGGGGAGAGACCCAGTACTTC. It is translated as CAWTRGGETQYF.

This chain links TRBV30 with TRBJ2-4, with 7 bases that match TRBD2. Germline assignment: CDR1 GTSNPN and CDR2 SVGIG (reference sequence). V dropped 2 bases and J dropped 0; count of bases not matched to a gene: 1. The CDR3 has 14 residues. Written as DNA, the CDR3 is TGTGCCTGGAGTAGCGGGATAGCCAAAAACATTCAGTACTTC. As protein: CAWSSGIAKNIQYF.

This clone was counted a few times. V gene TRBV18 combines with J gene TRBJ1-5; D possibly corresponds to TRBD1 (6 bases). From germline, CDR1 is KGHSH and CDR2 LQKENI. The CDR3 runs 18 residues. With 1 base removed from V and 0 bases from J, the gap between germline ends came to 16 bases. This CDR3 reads CASSPLALQGGSNQPQHF. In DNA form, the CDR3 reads TGTGCCAGCTCACCACTGGCTTTACAGGGTGGTAGCAATCAGCCCCAGCATTTT.

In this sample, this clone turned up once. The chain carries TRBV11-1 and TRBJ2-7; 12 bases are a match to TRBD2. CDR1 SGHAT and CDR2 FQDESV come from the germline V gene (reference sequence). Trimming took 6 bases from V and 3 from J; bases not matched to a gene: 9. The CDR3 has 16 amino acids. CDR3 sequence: CASRRTSGVQVYEQYF. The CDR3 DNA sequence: TGTGCCAGCAGGAGGACTAGCGGGGTACAGGTCTACGAGCAGTACTTC.